The rows below give T cell receptor beta chains drawn from one sample of a study of cytomegalovirus exposure and HLA in healthy donors. Produced via immunoSEQ multiplex PCR; TCRdb's table is partial and in-frame only. The table has 180,000 or so clones, more than 70% seen once. The sample was PBMCs. Receptors originate from a woman aged 40 to 50 in good health and CMV-seropositive. The CDR3 runs from the conserved cysteine through the conserved F or W. The D gene is left open where the match is weak. Not every row has a clone size; where given, it reads once, few, many or a size class.

clone size: -; J gene: TRBJ2-7; D gene: TRBD2; V gene: TRBV30; CDR3 DNA: TGTGCCTGGAGTGTAGCGCTAGCGGGAGGGGAGCAGTACTTC; CDR3 protein: CAWSVALAGGEQYF
clone size: -; J gene: TRBJ2-4; D gene: TRBD2; V gene: TRBV5-6; CDR3 DNA: TGTGCCAGCAGCCCCCTTGGTGGCGGGAGTGTCAAAAACATTCAGTACTTC; CDR3 protein: CASSPLGGGSVKNIQYF
clone size: -; J gene: TRBJ2-1; D gene: TRBD1; V gene: TRBV11-2; CDR3 DNA: TGTGCCAGCAGCTTTATGGACAGGGGATATGAGCAGTTCTTC; CDR3 protein: CASSFMDRGYEQFF
clone size: -; J gene: TRBJ2-7; D gene: TRBD2; V gene: TRBV28; CDR3 DNA: TGTGCCAGCAGCCTCGGGGGGGGACCAGTTTACGAGCAGTACTTC; CDR3 protein: CASSLGGGPVYEQYF
clone size: -; J gene: TRBJ2-3; D gene: -; V gene: TRBV7-9; CDR3 DNA: TGTGCCAGCAGCTTAGGCGACAGAGCCCGCACAGATACGCAGTATTTT; CDR3 protein: CASSLGDRARTDTQYF
clone size: few; J gene: TRBJ2-7; D gene: TRBD2; V gene: TRBV11-2; CDR3 DNA: TGTGCCAGCAGTCAAACCCTAGCGGGAGGGACCTACGAGCAGTACTTC; CDR3 protein: CASSQTLAGGTYEQYF
clone size: -; J gene: TRBJ1-6; D gene: TRBD1; V gene: TRBV7-2; CDR3 DNA: TGTGCCAGCAGCTTAGCGGGACAGGGGGTTTTCTACTCCTATAATTCACCCCTCCACTTT; CDR3 protein: CASSLAGQGVFYSYNSPLHF
clone size: -; J gene: TRBJ1-1; D gene: -; V gene: TRBV5-1; CDR3 DNA: TGCGCCAGCAGCCCCGGAGGAGCGAACACTGAAGCTTTCTTT; CDR3 protein: CASSPGGANTEAFF
clone size: -; J gene: TRBJ2-2; D gene: TRBD2; V gene: TRBV5-1; CDR3 DNA: TGCGCCAGCAGCTTGTTAGCGGGGAACACCGGGGAGCTGTTTTTT; CDR3 protein: CASSLLAGNTGELFF
clone size: -; J gene: TRBJ2-1; D gene: TRBD2; V gene: TRBV6-4; CDR3 DNA: TGTGCCAGCAGTGACTCGACCCTAGCGGGAGGGAATGAGCAGTTCTTC; CDR3 protein: CASSDSTLAGGNEQFF
clone size: -; J gene: TRBJ2-2; D gene: TRBD2; V gene: TRBV9; CDR3 DNA: TGTGCCAGCAGCGCGGGACTACCTGACACCGGGGAGCTGTTTTTT; CDR3 protein: CASSAGLPDTGELFF
clone size: once; J gene: TRBJ2-2; D gene: TRBD2; V gene: TRBV7-9; CDR3 DNA: TGTGCCAGCAGCTTGGGGCGCCTAGCGGGAGTTAACACCGGGGAGCTGTTTTTT; CDR3 protein: CASSLGRLAGVNTGELFF
clone size: few; J gene: TRBJ2-7; D gene: -; V gene: TRBV15; CDR3 DNA: TGTGCCACCAGCAGGGAGTACCGTGGGTACCCCTACGAGCAGTACTTC; CDR3 protein: CATSREYRGYPYEQYF
clone size: -; J gene: TRBJ1-1; D gene: TRBD1; V gene: TRBV6-4; CDR3 DNA: TGTGCCGGGACGACAGGGGGTTCCCCTTGTACTGAAGCTTTCTTT; CDR3 protein: CAGTTGGSPCTEAFF
clone size: few; J gene: TRBJ1-5; D gene: -; V gene: TRBV5-5; CDR3 DNA: TGTGCCAGCAGCTTGTCGGCGGGTGGGAATCAGCCCCAGCATTTT; CDR3 protein: CASSLSAGGNQPQHF
clone size: -; J gene: TRBJ2-1; D gene: TRBD2; V gene: TRBV4-3; CDR3 DNA: TGCGCCAGCAGCGCAGGACTAGCGGGAGGGCCTATAGGTGAGCAGTTCTTC; CDR3 protein: CASSAGLAGGPIGEQFF
clone size: -; J gene: TRBJ2-6; D gene: -; V gene: TRBV28; CDR3 DNA: TGTGCCAGCAGTTACACAGGTCCAGGGGCCAACGTCCTGACTTTC; CDR3 protein: CASSYTGPGANVLTF
clone size: -; J gene: TRBJ2-5; D gene: -; V gene: TRBV11-1; CDR3 DNA: TGTGCCAGCACCACCCCAGGTGTCGGAGAGACCCAGTACTTC; CDR3 protein: CASTTPGVGETQYF
clone size: -; J gene: TRBJ1-1; D gene: -; V gene: TRBV30; CDR3 DNA: TGTGCCTGGAGGAGGCAAGAGAACACTGAAGCTTTCTTT; CDR3 protein: CAWRRQENTEAFF
clone size: once; J gene: TRBJ2-5; D gene: TRBD1; V gene: TRBV27; CDR3 DNA: TGTGCCAGCAGTGGGACAGAGGCGAGCGAGACCCAGTACTTC; CDR3 protein: CASSGTEASETQYF
clone size: -; J gene: TRBJ1-2; D gene: -; V gene: TRBV6-1; CDR3 DNA: TGTGCCAGCAGTGAAGCGCCCAGGGATCCCCTCACCTTC; CDR3 protein: CASSEAPRDPLTF
clone size: -; J gene: TRBJ1-2; D gene: TRBD1; V gene: TRBV5-1; CDR3 DNA: TGCGCCAGCAGCTTGGCCTTACAGGGGTCTAACTATGGCTACACCTTC; CDR3 protein: CASSLALQGSNYGYTF
clone size: -; J gene: TRBJ1-2; D gene: TRBD1; V gene: TRBV18; CDR3 DNA: TGTGCCAGCTCACCAGTGGGGACAGGCCAGGGGTATTATGGCTACACCTTC; CDR3 protein: CASSPVGTGQGYYGYTF
clone size: -; J gene: TRBJ1-4; D gene: TRBD1; V gene: TRBV4-1; CDR3 DNA: TGCGCCAGCAGCCAAGATCCAGGACAGGGGGCTGAAAAACTGTTTTTT; CDR3 protein: CASSQDPGQGAEKLFF
clone size: few; J gene: TRBJ1-5; D gene: -; V gene: TRBV6-5; CDR3 DNA: TGTGCCAGCAGTTACGCCAGAAATAGCAATCAGCCCCAGCATTTT; CDR3 protein: CASSYARNSNQPQHF
clone size: -; J gene: TRBJ2-2; D gene: TRBD1; V gene: TRBV2; CDR3 DNA: TGTGCCAGCAGCGCCCAGGGGGTCAATACCGGGGAGCTGTTTTTT; CDR3 protein: CASSAQGVNTGELFF
clone size: once; J gene: TRBJ1-1; D gene: TRBD1; V gene: TRBV6-1; CDR3 DNA: TGTGCCAGCAGTCGACAGGGGTACGATGAAGCTTTCTTT; CDR3 protein: CASSRQGYDEAFF
clone size: -; J gene: TRBJ2-1; D gene: -; V gene: TRBV19; CDR3 DNA: TGTGCCAGTAGGGACTCTTTAATCTCCTACAATGAGCAGTTCTTC; CDR3 protein: CASRDSLISYNEQFF
clone size: -; J gene: TRBJ1-3; D gene: -; V gene: TRBV5-1; CDR3 DNA: TGCGCCAGCAGCTTGGACGCAGGGGCTTCTGGAAACACCATATATTTT; CDR3 protein: CASSLDAGASGNTIYF
clone size: -; J gene: TRBJ2-5; D gene: TRBD2; V gene: TRBV9; CDR3 DNA: TGTGCCAGCAGCCCCGGATCAACTAGCGGGAGCTCGGGCGAGACCCAGTACTTC; CDR3 protein: CASSPGSTSGSSGETQYF
clone size: few; J gene: TRBJ2-7; D gene: -; V gene: TRBV9; CDR3 DNA: TGTGCCAGCAGCGTAGGGGGGGACTCCTACGAGCAGTACTTC; CDR3 protein: CASSVGGDSYEQYF
clone size: -; J gene: TRBJ1-2; D gene: TRBD1; V gene: TRBV25-1; CDR3 DNA: TGTGCCAGCAGTGAATACGAACAGGGGGCCTATGGCTACACCTTC; CDR3 protein: CASSEYEQGAYGYTF
clone size: once; J gene: TRBJ2-3; D gene: -; V gene: TRBV6-4; CDR3 DNA: TGTGCCAGCAGTGACTCCCGGACAGCTGCAGATACGCAGTATTTT; CDR3 protein: CASSDSRTAADTQYF
clone size: -; J gene: TRBJ2-4; D gene: -; V gene: TRBV5-8; CDR3 DNA: TGTGCCAGCAGCACCGGGGAGATTCTAGCCAAAAACATTCAGTACTTC; CDR3 protein: CASSTGEILAKNIQYF
clone size: -; J gene: TRBJ2-5; D gene: -; V gene: TRBV7-9; CDR3 DNA: TGTTCCAGCAGCCCGTGGACAGTTCGGGGAGAGACCCAGTACTTC; CDR3 protein: CSSSPWTVRGETQYF
clone size: -; J gene: TRBJ1-2; D gene: -; V gene: TRBV28; CDR3 DNA: TGTGCCAGCAGTTTGGGTCGGGAGTATGGCTACACCTTC; CDR3 protein: CASSLGREYGYTF
clone size: -; J gene: TRBJ2-2; D gene: -; V gene: TRBV28; CDR3 DNA: TGTGCCAGCAGGATGGGACAGAACACCGGGGAGCTGTTTTTT; CDR3 protein: CASRMGQNTGELFF
clone size: -; J gene: TRBJ2-7; D gene: TRBD1; V gene: TRBV7-2; CDR3 DNA: TGTGCCAGCAGCCCCCCGGGACAGGTATCCTACGAGCAGTACTTC; CDR3 protein: CASSPPGQVSYEQYF
clone size: -; J gene: TRBJ2-5; D gene: -; V gene: TRBV6-5; CDR3 DNA: TGTGCCAGCAGTGCCACCCAGGGGACCCAGTACTTC; CDR3 protein: CASSATQGTQYF
clone size: -; J gene: TRBJ2-2; D gene: TRBD2; V gene: TRBV28; CDR3 DNA: TGTGCCAGCAGGTTGGGGAGGGCGGACGGGGAGCTGTTTTTT; CDR3 protein: CASRLGRADGELFF
clone size: few; J gene: TRBJ2-7; D gene: TRBD2; V gene: TRBV11-2; CDR3 DNA: TGTGCCAGCAAAAATCTCGGGTTAGCGGGATCTTACGAGCAGTACTTC; CDR3 protein: CASKNLGLAGSYEQYF
clone size: -; J gene: TRBJ2-3; D gene: TRBD2; V gene: TRBV28; CDR3 DNA: TGTGCCAGCAGCTCCTCGGGGGGGGGAAGAGTTACGCAGTATTTT; CDR3 protein: CASSSSGGGRVTQYF
clone size: -; J gene: TRBJ2-1; D gene: TRBD2; V gene: TRBV28; CDR3 DNA: TGTGCCAGCAGTTTAGGACTAGCGGGAGGGTTCTTC; CDR3 protein: CASSLGLAGGFF
clone size: -; J gene: TRBJ2-3; D gene: -; V gene: TRBV28; CDR3 DNA: TGTGCCAGCAGTTTTACGGGGACTAGCACAGATACGCAGTATTTT; CDR3 protein: CASSFTGTSTDTQYF
clone size: few; J gene: TRBJ1-2; D gene: -; V gene: TRBV19; CDR3 DNA: TGTGCCAGTCGAGCGCGGGGACGGGAACACTATGGCTACACCTTC; CDR3 protein: CASRARGREHYGYTF
clone size: -; J gene: TRBJ1-2; D gene: TRBD1; V gene: TRBV4-2; CDR3 DNA: TGTGCCAGCAGCGCACGACAGGGAGATAACTATGGCTACACCTTC; CDR3 protein: CASSARQGDNYGYTF
clone size: few; J gene: TRBJ1-1; D gene: -; V gene: TRBV30; CDR3 DNA: TGTGCCTGGAGTAGGGTGGAGGGTTACACTGAAGCTTTCTTT; CDR3 protein: CAWSRVEGYTEAFF
clone size: -; J gene: TRBJ2-3; D gene: TRBD2; V gene: TRBV6-6; CDR3 DNA: TGTGCCAGCAGTTACTCTCCTAGCGGGGGCCGGGATACGCAGTATTTT; CDR3 protein: CASSYSPSGGRDTQYF
clone size: -; J gene: TRBJ2-3; D gene: TRBD2; V gene: TRBV5-8; CDR3 DNA: TGTGCCAGCAGCACAGGACTAGCGGGAGAGGCAGATACGCAGTATTTT; CDR3 protein: CASSTGLAGEADTQYF
clone size: -; J gene: TRBJ1-1; D gene: -; V gene: TRBV29-1; CDR3 DNA: TGCAGCGTTGAAGATCAACAGGGTGGGACTGAAGCTTTCTTT; CDR3 protein: CSVEDQQGGTEAFF
clone size: once; J gene: TRBJ2-2; D gene: -; V gene: TRBV9; CDR3 DNA: TGTGCCAGCAGCGTAGAGGAAGTGGCGGGCACCGGGGAGCTGTTTTTT; CDR3 protein: CASSVEEVAGTGELFF
clone size: -; J gene: TRBJ1-4; D gene: -; V gene: TRBV14; CDR3 DNA: TGTGCCAGCAGCCAATCCGGGTCCTCCTTAACTAATGAAAAACTGTTTTTT; CDR3 protein: CASSQSGSSLTNEKLFF
clone size: -; J gene: TRBJ2-7; D gene: TRBD1; V gene: TRBV2; CDR3 DNA: TGTGCCAGCGCCGCCGGGACAGGGGCCTACGAGCAGTACTTC; CDR3 protein: CASAAGTGAYEQYF
clone size: -; J gene: TRBJ1-1; D gene: -; V gene: TRBV30; CDR3 DNA: TGTGCCTGTCTCCGCCCCCCGACAGTCCCGAACACTGAAGCTTTCTTT; CDR3 protein: CACLRPPTVPNTEAFF
clone size: -; J gene: TRBJ2-3; D gene: TRBD2; V gene: TRBV5-1; CDR3 DNA: TGCGCCAGCACGGCGGGAGGGTTCAGAGATACGCAGTATTTT; CDR3 protein: CASTAGGFRDTQYF
clone size: -; J gene: TRBJ2-5; D gene: TRBD1; V gene: TRBV5-1; CDR3 DNA: TGCGCCAGCAGCTTGGGGAGGACAGGGGGCTTCCAGGGGCAAGAGACCCAGTACTTC; CDR3 protein: CASSLGRTGGFQGQETQYF
clone size: once; J gene: TRBJ1-1; D gene: -; V gene: TRBV13; CDR3 DNA: TGTGCCAGCAGCTTGCGGACAGCAGCCTCCAGGGAAGCTTTCTTT; CDR3 protein: CASSLRTAASREAFF
clone size: once; J gene: TRBJ2-3; D gene: TRBD1; V gene: TRBV13; CDR3 DNA: TGTGCCAGCAGGAAACAGGGGAGCACAGATACGCAGTATTTT; CDR3 protein: CASRKQGSTDTQYF
clone size: -; J gene: TRBJ2-2; D gene: -; V gene: TRBV7-3; CDR3 DNA: TGTGCCACCTCGGGACAACACACCGGGGAGCTGTTTTTT; CDR3 protein: CATSGQHTGELFF
clone size: few; J gene: TRBJ1-2; D gene: TRBD1; V gene: TRBV19; CDR3 DNA: TGTGCCAGTAGTCCAATGACAGGGACTAACTATGGCTACACCTTC; CDR3 protein: CASSPMTGTNYGYTF